The 7 T cell receptor beta chains in this list originate from one sample, sequenced in a study of CD8 T cells in Susac syndrome. A quantity of about 0.5 to 1 ug RNA underwent reverse transcription using random hexamers. Via MiXCR, TCRdb re-called the immunoSEQ multiplex PCR reads, giving one row per CDR3 protein. The table has approximately 190,000 distinct CDR3 sequences, approximately 94% seen once. Sequencing input: CD4+ T cells from PBMCs. Source of these receptors: a human donor in good health.

V gene TRBV6-6 combines with J gene TRBJ2-3, with D tentatively TRBD2 (6 bases). Trimming shortened V by 6 bases and J by 1 base, and 17 bases separated the two germline ends. Germline V lookup: CDR1 MNHNY, CDR2 SVGAGI (reference sequence). The CDR3 contains 16 residues. CDR3 DNA sequence: TGTGCCAGCAGGCTAGCCGGGACTTCCCGCACAGATACGCAGTATTTT. Its protein is CASRLAGTSRTDTQYF.

CDR3 sequence reads: CAWTAGHLNSPLHF. The DNA for the CDR3 is TGTGCCTGGACCGCGGGACACCTTAATTCACCCCTCCACTTT. The chain is built from TRBV30 and TRBJ1-6; the D gene is possibly TRBD1 (6 bases). Germline lookup yields CDR1 GTSNPN and CDR2 SVGIG (reference sequence). With 4 bases removed from V and 6 bases from J, the gap between germline ends came to 13 bases. The CDR3 is made up of 14 amino acids.

The gene calls are TRBV7-9 and TRBJ2-1; 11 nucleotides match TRBD2. The trim removed 5 bases at V and 5 bases at J, leaving 8 bases unmatched. The germline V gene encodes CDR1 SEHNR and CDR2 FQNEAQ (reference sequence). The CDR3 has 16 amino acids. The CDR3 protein is CASSEGLAAWDNEQFF. The CDR3 bases are TGTGCCAGCAGCGAGGGACTAGCGGCCTGGGACAATGAGCAGTTCTTC.

The chain is built from TRBV6-1 and TRBJ1-5; D is undetermined. This CDR3 has 14 amino acids. CDR1 MNHNS and CDR2 SASEGT come from the germline V gene. The ends were cut back, 4 bases at V and 1 base at J, with 8 bases in the middle. The CDR3 loop reads CASSGRMSNQPQHF. The CDR3 nucleotides are TGTGCCAGCAGTGGCAGAATGAGCAATCAGCCCCAGCATTTT.

This rearrangement joins TRBV20-1 to TRBJ2-2; 8 bases fit TRBD2. V was pared by 5 bases and J by 4 bases, with 12 bases of the junction left unmatched. Germline V gene lookup returns CDR1 DFQATT and CDR2 SNEGSKA (reference sequence). CDR3 length: 16 amino acids. CDR3 amino acids: CSAPQGVAGFTGELFF. In DNA form, the CDR3 reads TGCAGTGCTCCCCAAGGAGTAGCGGGGTTCACCGGGGAGCTGTTTTTT.

The count of this clonotype is one. The CDR3 DNA reads TGCAGCGTTGAAGGGACCGGGTCCTCCTACAATGAGCAGTTCTTC. It codes for CSVEGTGSSYNEQFF. The chain carries TRBV29-1 and TRBJ2-1; D is unclear. The V and J ends lost 1 base and 0 bases respectively, with 10 bases between them. The CDR3 sequence is 15 residues long. Germline-derived CDR1 and CDR2 are SQVTM and ANQGSEA.

The V call is TRBV29-1, the J call TRBJ2-3; 8 bases are a match to TRBD2. Losses at the gene ends were 4 bases for V and 1 base for J; bases not matched to a gene: 1. The CDR3 sequence is 13 residues long. Germline V gene lookup returns CDR1 SQVTM and CDR2 ANQGSEA. The CDR3 is CSVAGRGTDTQYF. Here the CDR3 DNA reads TGCAGCGTTGCCGGGAGGGGCACAGATACGCAGTATTTT.